What follows are 22 T cell receptor beta chains derived from one specimen sequenced in a study of radiation and T cells in renal cell carcinoma. The protocol was immunoSEQ multiplex PCR, while the TCRdb copy is restricted to in-frame clones and leaves out a portion. The sample lists about 88,000 clones, 75% to 90% seen once, with over 6% in the top ten. Time point reported: baseline pretreatment blood. The treatment was: 15 Gy SBRT to primary tumor, nephrectomy 4 weeks later. The sample in question was blood, obtained from a patient whose treatment included radiotherapy and nephrectomy. Receptor source: a man aged 45-60 years with renal cell carcinoma.

This chain joins TRBV30 and TRBJ2-7; D is possibly TRBD1 or TRBD2 (5 bases each). Germline assignment: CDR1 GTSNPN and CDR2 SVGIG (reference sequence). Between the trimmed V and J ends, which lost 4 bases and 3 bases, there was a span of 10 bases. The CDR3 contains 12 residues. The CDR3 reads CAWTRGGYEQYF. For the CDR3, the DNA is TGTGCCTGGACTCGTGGGGGCTACGAGCAGTACTTC.

This clone was picked up one time. The chain links TRBV18 to TRBJ2-7; D might be TRBD2 (5 bases). V shed 4 bases and J shed 5 bases, with 9 bases lying between them. This CDR3 comprises 12 residues. Germline loops: CDR1 KGHSH, CDR2 LQKENI. Written as DNA, the CDR3 is TGTGCCAGCTCACACCCGGGGAACGAGCAGTACTTC. Translated, it gives CASSHPGNEQYF.

This chain uses TRBV29-1 with TRBJ1-2; TRBD1 matches at 7 bases. After removal of 6 bases from V and 4 bases from J, the junction contained 11 bases not matched to a gene. Germline CDR1 SQVTM, CDR2 ANQGSEA. This CDR3 contains 14 residues. The CDR3 is CSVVRQGFFYGYTF. The CDR3 DNA sequence: TGCAGCGTGGTCAGACAGGGATTCTTCTATGGCTACACCTTC.

V and J are TRBV5-1 and TRBJ2-5; possibly TRBD2 for D (6 bases). This CDR3 is built from 16 residues. V dropped 3 bases and J dropped 2 bases, with 17 bases sitting between them. Germline loops: CDR1 SGHRS, CDR2 YFSETQ. Written as DNA, the CDR3 is TGCGCCAGCAGCTCAACGGGGACTGAACAGCAAGAGACCCAGTACTTC. Translation: CASSSTGTEQQETQYF.

The chain carries TRBV19 and TRBJ2-1; TRBD2 might be the D (5 bases). This CDR3 has 16 residues. The ends were cut back, 6 bases at V and 0 bases at J, with 15 bases in the middle. CDR1 LNHDA and CDR2 SQIVND come from the germline V gene (reference sequence). The CDR3 DNA is TGTGCCAGTAGGCAGAATAGCGTAAGCTCCTACAATGAGCAGTTCTTC. It encodes CASRQNSVSSYNEQFF.

The chain carries TRBV19 and TRBJ1-5, with 10 nucleotides matching TRBD1. With V trimmed by 6 bases and J by 1 base, 6 bases remained unmatched. The length of the CDR3 is 16 residues. Germline CDR1 and CDR2: LNHDA and SQIVND (reference sequence). As DNA, the CDR3 is TGTGCCAGTAGCAAGGACAGGGGGGGAAGCAATCAGCCCCAGCATTTT. Encoded protein: CASSKDRGGSNQPQHF.

The rearrangement links TRBV29-1 to TRBJ2-5, with D perhaps matching TRBD1 or TRBD2 (6 bases each). The CDR3 is 14 residues long. Trimming pared 6 bases from V and 4 bases from J, leaving 18 bases between. Germline V gives CDR1 SQVTM, CDR2 ANQGSEA. The CDR3 sequence: CSVSGEQGGETQYF. The CDR3 bases are TGCAGCGTCTCCGGGGAACAGGGAGGAGAGACCCAGTACTTC.

The chain joins TRBV6-5 to TRBJ1-6; tentatively, D is TRBD1 (5 bases). V dropped 4 bases and J dropped 7 bases, with 14 bases sitting between them. From germline, CDR1 is MNHEY and CDR2 SVGAGI. The CDR3 has 15 amino acids. The CDR3 reads CASSSTDIRNSPLHF. CDR3 DNA sequence: TGTGCCAGCAGTTCGACGGACATTAGAAATTCACCCCTCCACTTT.

The chain recombines TRBV5-1 with TRBJ2-6; D may be TRBD1 (6 bases). This CDR3 region has 23 residues. The germline gives CDR1 SGHRS, CDR2 YFSETQ. The V and J ends lost 3 bases and 0 bases respectively, with 31 bases between them. This CDR3 is CASSSDGQLSTASLVSGANVLTF. The CDR3 nucleotides read TGCGCCAGCAGCTCCGACGGACAGCTATCCACCGCTTCTTTGGTCTCTGGGGCCAACGTCCTGACTTTC.

The genes are TRBV30 and TRBJ1-3, with D unresolved. The length of the CDR3 is 11 residues. Germline lookup yields CDR1 GTSNPN and CDR2 SVGIG (reference sequence). Trimming shortened V by 3 bases and J by 4 bases, and 4 bases separated the two germline ends. The CDR3 DNA reads as TGTGCCTGGAGCAGGGGAAACACCATATATTTT. It yields the protein CAWSRGNTIYF.

V is TRBV30 and J is TRBJ1-1; D remains unclear. The CDR3 runs to 12 residues. The ends were cut back, 8 bases at V and 4 bases at J, with 14 bases in the middle. In germline, CDR1 is GTSNPN, CDR2 SVGIG (reference sequence). The CDR3 loop is CAGKVVSTEAFF. The CDR3 DNA reads TGTGCCGGCAAAGTCGTCAGCACTGAAGCTTTCTTT. Full variable domain (missing parts from reference TRBV30 and TRBJ1-1): SQTIHQWPATLVQPVGSPLSLECTVEGTSNPNLYWYRQAAGRGLQLLFYSVGIGQISSEVPQNLSASRPQDRQFILSSKKLLLSDSGFYLCAGKVVSTEAFFGQGTRLTVV.

The CDR3 DNA is TGTGCCAGCAGCAAAGGGAGCTACACTGAAGCTTTCTTT. Translating gives CASSKGSYTEAFF. The chain links TRBV6-5 to TRBJ1-1, with D unclear. Germline assignment: CDR1 MNHEY and CDR2 SVGAGI. This CDR3 has 13 amino acids. Trimming stripped 6 bases from V and 3 bases from J, with 11 bases between.

The chain is built from TRBV14 and TRBJ2-1; TRBD2 agrees at 9 bases. V shed 0 bases, J shed 8 bases, and the junction held 8 bases outside the gene matches. The CDR3 is made up of 16 amino acids. The germline CDR1 and CDR2 sequences are SGHDN and FVKESK. CDR3 amino acids: CASSQDSVAGVYEQFF. CDR3 nucleotide sequence: TGTGCCAGCAGCCAAGATTCAGTAGCGGGAGTCTATGAGCAGTTCTTC.

This clone has only one observation. DNA for the CDR3: TGCGCCAGCAGCCTCGAACGGGCTGATACGCAGTATTTT. Translating gives CASSLERADTQYF. The rearrangement joins TRBV5-1 to TRBJ2-3; D not resolved. V shed 4 bases and J shed 6 bases, with 12 bases lying between them. CDR1 and CDR2 from the germline V gene are SGHRS and YFSETQ. The CDR3 contains 13 residues.

J is TRBJ2-1 and V is TRBV7-9; 14 bases align to TRBD2. V lost 5 bases, J lost 3 bases, and 3 bases stayed unmatched. CDR3 size: 16 residues. Germline V gene data show CDR1 as SEHNR and CDR2 as FQNEAQ (reference sequence). Written as DNA, the CDR3 is TGTGCCAGCAGCCAGGGACTAGCGGGAGACTACAATGAGCAGTTCTTC. Amino acid sequence: CASSQGLAGDYNEQFF.

This clone was found a few times. The CDR3 DNA reads as TGTGCCAGCAGCTTGGACACAGGGACTGGCTACACCTTC. It translates to CASSLDTGTGYTF. The chain couples TRBV7-9 to TRBJ1-2, with D possibly being TRBD1 (6 bases). Germline V lookup: CDR1 SEHNR, CDR2 FQNEAQ (reference sequence). This CDR3 contains 13 residues. Deletions cut 3 bases from V and 7 bases from J, with 12 bases between. Based on the CDR3 plus reference TRBV7-9 and TRBJ1-2, the full variable domain is DTGVSQNPRHKITKRGQNVTFRCDPISEHNRLYWYRQTLGQGPEFLTYFQNEAQLEKSRLLSDRFSAERPKGSFSTLEIQRTEQGDSAMYLCASSLDTGTGYTFGSGTRLTVV.

The chain combines TRBV7-3 with TRBJ1-1; no definite D call. Trimming removed 2 bases from V and 4 bases from J, with 14 bases in between. There are 15 residues in the CDR3. Germline V gene sequence: CDR1 SGHTA, CDR2 FQGTGA. This CDR3 reads CASSLDGQSGTEAFF. In nucleotides, the CDR3 is TGTGCCAGCAGCTTAGATGGGCAATCAGGCACTGAAGCTTTCTTT.

The J gene is TRBJ1-5, the V gene TRBV5-1, with 8 bases fitting TRBD1. Trimming removed 4 bases from V and 7 bases from J; junction bases left unmatched: 4. The CDR3 covers 13 residues. Germline loops: CDR1 SGHRS, CDR2 YFSETQ. The CDR3 is CASSRTGHQPQHF. CDR3 coding DNA: TGCGCCAGCAGCCGGACAGGGCACCAGCCCCAGCATTTT.

This chain uses TRBV7-2 with TRBJ2-1; 10 bases map to TRBD2. J lost 9 bases, V lost 5 bases, and 7 bases had no gene match. Looked up from germline, CDR1 is SGHTA and CDR2 is FQGNSA. The CDR3 spans 14 residues. The CDR3 DNA reads TGTGCCAGCAGCGTTAGCGGGGGGTTAAGTGAGCAGTTCTTC. Its translation: CASSVSGGLSEQFF.

The V call is TRBV18, the J call TRBJ2-1; the match to TRBD1 covers 10 bases. J lost 10 bases, V lost 3 bases, and 9 bases had no gene match. Germline V gives CDR1 KGHSH, CDR2 LQKENI. The CDR3 totals 15 residues. The CDR3 bases are TGTGCCAGCTCACCGCCGGGACAGGGGTTAGGCGAGCAGTTCTTC. It codes for CASSPPGQGLGEQFF.

The chain employs TRBV27 and TRBJ1-1; D is ambiguous. V was cut by 4 bases and J by 2 bases, with 8 bases left in between. Germline V gene data show CDR1 as MNHEY and CDR2 as SMNVEV (reference sequence). This CDR3 contains 13 residues. CDR3 coding DNA: TGTGCCAGCAGTTACGTACTTAACACTGAAGCTTTCTTT. This encodes CASSYVLNTEAFF.

The chain has TRBV2 and TRBJ2-7; TRBD1 is a possible D gene (6 bases). CDR3 size: 12 residues. CDR1 and CDR2 (germline): SNHLY, FYNNEI. The V gene lost 5 bases and the J gene lost 7 bases, with 12 bases spanning the gap. The CDR3 is CASSTDSLEQYF. In DNA form, the CDR3 reads TGTGCCAGCAGTACGGACAGTTTAGAGCAGTACTTC.